One sample yielded the 9 T cell receptor beta chains listed below, sequenced in a study of blood T cell repertoires in COVID-19. Using immunoSEQ multiplex PCR, the repertoire was profiled, and TCRdb retains in-frame clones only, with some absent. The sample records about 260,000 clones, 80% to 90% being singletons. The sequencing input was peripheral blood. Receptors were obtained from a man aged 25 to 45 with active or convalescent COVID-19.

The chain carries TRBV7-8 and TRBJ1-4; 10 bases are shared with TRBD1. The V gene's germline CDR1 is SGHVS and CDR2 FQNEAQ. The CDR3 contains 18 residues. V shed 5 bases, J shed 3 bases, and the junction held 12 bases outside the gene matches. CDR3 amino acids: CASSLTGTGVGANEKLFF. DNA of the CDR3: TGTGCCAGCAGCCTCACCGGGACAGGGGTCGGAGCTAATGAAAAACTGTTTTTT.

V is TRBV15 and J is TRBJ1-1; D is uncertain. The CDR3 loop spans 14 amino acids. V lost 3 bases to trimming and J lost 7 bases, with 15 bases between them. Germline lookup yields CDR1 LNHNV and CDR2 YYDKDF (reference sequence). The DNA of the CDR3 is TGTGCCACCAGCAGGGATACGCGGGGTCTTGAAGCTTTCTTT. It yields the protein CATSRDTRGLEAFF.

The CDR3 reads CASSLQGVLSPLHF. CDR3 nucleotide sequence: TGTGCCAGCAGCTTACAGGGGGTCTTGTCACCCCTCCACTTT. V and J are TRBV7-3 and TRBJ1-6; 7 nucleotides agree with TRBD1. The ends lost 2 bases at V and 10 bases at J; junction bases unmatched: 5. Germline loops: CDR1 SGHTA, CDR2 FQGTGA. The length of the CDR3 is 14 residues.

The chain is built from TRBV11-2 and TRBJ1-4; a possible D gene is TRBD1 (5 bases). Trimming removed 5 bases from V and 8 bases from J, with 12 bases in between. Germline CDR1 SGHAT, CDR2 FQNNGV. This CDR3 has 13 residues. In DNA, the CDR3 is TGTGCCAGCAGCCGACAGCGGGGGGAAAAACTGTTTTTT. Its protein product is CASSRQRGEKLFF.

This rearrangement joins TRBV6-1 to TRBJ1-5, with 8 bases identical to TRBD1. Unmatched junction bases numbered 4, after V lost 2 bases and J lost 4 bases. Germline V CDR1 and CDR2: MNHNS, SASEGT. This CDR3 spans 15 amino acids. The CDR3 DNA reads as TGTGCCAGCAGTGAACACGGGACAGGTAATCAGCCCCAGCATTTT. Translated, it gives CASSEHGTGNQPQHF.

The rearrangement uses TRBV11-2 and TRBJ1-3; possibly TRBD1 for D (5 bases). CDR3 length equals 15 residues. Per germline, CDR1 SGHAT and CDR2 FQNNGV. Trimming pared 10 bases from V and 3 bases from J, leaving 19 bases between. The CDR3 nucleotides are TGTGCCACCCGAAGGCAGGGAGGAAATGGAAACACCATATATTTT. As protein: CATRRQGGNGNTIYF.

The V gene is TRBV4-1, the J gene TRBJ2-2, with a possible D match to TRBD2 (6 bases). Germline CDR1 and CDR2: MGHRA and YSYEKL. Trimming removed 0 bases at V and 3 bases at J, with 14 bases between. This CDR3 is built from 17 residues. CDR3 residues: CASSQDGGALDTGELFF. CDR3 coding DNA: TGCGCCAGCAGCCAAGATGGAGGGGCGTTGGACACCGGGGAGCTGTTTTTT.

This clone was recorded once. The CDR3 loop reads CASSDRTGGTDTQYF. DNA for the CDR3: TGTGCCAGCAGCGACCGGACAGGGGGCACAGATACGCAGTATTTT. The chain combines TRBV11-1 with TRBJ2-3; 9 nucleotides match TRBD1. The CDR3 covers 15 residues. The V and J ends lost 5 bases and 1 base, in that order; junction bases with no gene match: 4. The germline gives CDR1 SGHAT, CDR2 FQDESV (reference sequence).

V and J are TRBV9 and TRBJ1-5; D ambiguous. With 2 bases removed from V and 0 bases from J, the gap between germline ends came to 9 bases. Germline CDR1 is SGDLS and CDR2 is YYNGEE. The CDR3 loop spans 15 amino acids. The CDR3 spells CASSVSANSNQPQHF. For the CDR3, the DNA is TGTGCCAGCAGCGTGAGTGCAAATAGCAATCAGCCCCAGCATTTT.